These 20 T cell receptor beta chains originate from one sample sequenced in a study of glioma-infiltrating T cells after dendritic cell vaccination. Described time point: after dendritic cell vaccination, including at tumor progression/relapse. TCRdb's table, derived via immunoSEQ multiplex PCR, lists solely in-frame clones and lacks some. The table has 90,000 to 140,000 clones, around 87% seen once. The sample was blood, taken after dendritic cell vaccination. The source is a human donor with glioblastoma.

This clone came up once. The V and J genes are TRBV7-2 and TRBJ2-7; 10 bases are shared with TRBD1. The CDR3 runs to 16 residues. Trimming cost V 5 bases and J 2 bases; bases outside gene matches: 9. CDR1 is SGHTA and CDR2 is FQGNSA in the germline V gene. CDR3 nucleotide sequence: TGTGCCAGCAGCCCACCTGGTGGACAGGGGGCCTACGAGCAGTACTTC. This codes for CASSPPGGQGAYEQYF.

The gene calls are TRBV18 and TRBJ1-1; a weak D match, TRBD1 (6 bases). The CDR3 spans 15 residues. V lost 8 bases to trimming and J lost 1 base, with 17 bases between them. CDR1 and CDR2 (germline): KGHSH, LQKENI. CDR3 loop: CASEPGAGENTEAFF. For the CDR3, the DNA is TGTGCCAGCGAACCCGGGGCAGGGGAGAACACTGAAGCTTTCTTT. Full variable domain (missing parts from reference TRBV18 and TRBJ1-1): NAGVMQNPRHLVRRRGQEARLRCSPMKGHSHVYWYRQLPEEGLKFMVYLQKENIIDESGMPKERFSAEFPKEGPSILRIQQVVRGDSAAYFCASEPGAGENTEAFFGQGTRLTVV.

The J gene is TRBJ2-7, the V gene TRBV6-6; D is possibly TRBD2 (7 bases). The V gene lost 11 bases and the J gene lost 5 bases, with 13 bases spanning the gap. This CDR3 region has 11 residues. Germline V gene sequence: CDR1 MNHNY, CDR2 SVGAGI (reference sequence). The CDR3 is CASGGGNEQYF. In nucleotides, the CDR3 is TGTGCCTCAGGCGGGGGCAACGAGCAGTACTTC.

The chain recombines TRBV19 with TRBJ1-2; 9 bases are a match to TRBD1. Trimming removed 3 bases from V and 7 bases from J; junction bases left unmatched: 3. The germline V gene has CDR1 LNHDA and CDR2 SQIVND (reference sequence). There are 13 residues in the CDR3. The CDR3 DNA follows: TGTGCCAGTAGTATCGGACAGGGGAGTGGCTACACCTTC. Residues: CASSIGQGSGYTF.

The chain links TRBV27 to TRBJ2-1; 9 positions agree with TRBD2. This CDR3 has 12 residues. The trim removed 7 bases at V and 6 bases at J, leaving 1 base unmatched. The germline CDR1 and CDR2 sequences are MNHEY and SMNVEV (reference sequence). CDR3 sequence (DNA): TGTGCCAGCAATAGCGGGAGCAATGAGCAGTTCTTC. Translation gives CASNSGSNEQFF.

The chain links TRBV7-3 to TRBJ1-1; tentatively, D is TRBD1 (5 bases). Germline CDR1 SGHTA, CDR2 FQGTGA. CDR3 length: 14 residues. Trimming took 2 bases from V and 2 from J, leaving 9 bases between them. The CDR3 region has the DNA TGTGCCAGCAGCTTAGGGGCCGACAACACTGAAGCTTTCTTT. Its translation: CASSLGADNTEAFF.

This clone was seen once. V and J are TRBV12-5 and TRBJ1-5; possibly TRBD1 for D (5 bases). V gave up 6 bases and J gave up 10 bases, with 13 bases separating them. Germline-derived CDR1 and CDR2 are LGHNT and FRNRAP. This CDR3 contains 12 residues. This CDR3 is CASGLDQGPQHF. As DNA, the CDR3 is TGTGCTAGTGGCCTCGATCAGGGACCCCAGCATTTT.

In this sample, this clone turned up once. The V gene is TRBV5-4, the J gene TRBJ2-1; TRBD1 aligns across 9 bases. V lost 5 bases to trimming and J lost 6 bases; unmatched junction nucleotides: 15. This CDR3 is 17 amino acids long. Germline V gene sequence: CDR1 SGHNT, CDR2 YYREEE (reference sequence). Here the CDR3 reads CASRWTGVVRGSNEQFF. CDR3 DNA: TGTGCCAGCAGGTGGACAGGGGTCGTCCGGGGCTCCAATGAGCAGTTCTTC.

V gene TRBV9 combines with J gene TRBJ1-2, with 7 bases identical to TRBD1. The V segment lost 0 bases and the J segment 4 bases; nucleotides outside the gene matches: 0. The CDR3 spans 13 residues. The germline V gene has CDR1 SGDLS and CDR2 YYNGEE. Here the CDR3 DNA reads TGTGCCAGCAGCGTAGGACAGGGCTATGGCTACACCTTC. Its translation: CASSVGQGYGYTF. Full variable domain (outside the CDR3, taken from reference TRBV9 and TRBJ1-2): DSGVTQTPKHLITATGQRVTLRCSPRSGDLSVYWYQQSLDQGLQFLIQYYNGEERAKGNILERFSAQQFPDLHSELNLSSLELGDSALYFCASSVGQGYGYTFGSGTRLTVV.

This clone was seen only a few times. The CDR3 loop reads CAYQLDSGNGPQHF. DNA for the CDR3: TGTGCCTATCAACTCGACAGTGGGAACGGGCCCCAGCATTTT. J is TRBJ1-5 and V is TRBV30; possible D gene TRBD1, 5 bases. The CDR3 totals 14 residues. V shed 7 bases and J shed 9 bases, with 22 bases lying between them. The V gene's germline CDR1 is GTSNPN and CDR2 SVGIG (reference sequence).

The rearrangement joins TRBV7-9 to TRBJ2-2; 9 bases are shared with TRBD2. V was clipped by 1 base and J by 4 bases; unmatched bases: 7. The length of the CDR3 is 17 residues. Germline assignment: CDR1 SEHNR and CDR2 FQNEAQ (reference sequence). The CDR3 protein is CASSLVGGRARTGELFF. CDR3 DNA sequence: TGTGCCAGCAGCTTAGTTGGCGGGAGGGCCCGCACCGGGGAGCTGTTTTTT.

The chain uses TRBV5-6 and TRBJ2-7, with D perhaps matching TRBD1 (5 bases). The CDR3 is made up of 14 amino acids. V lost 0 bases, J lost 0 bases, and 7 bases lay in between. The germline gives CDR1 SGHDT, CDR2 YYEEEE. CDR3 in DNA: TGTGCCAGCAGCTTGGATAGGGGCTCCTACGAGCAGTACTTC. This encodes CASSLDRGSYEQYF.

The chain employs TRBV7-8 and TRBJ2-6; no definite D call. V lost 7 bases and J 1 base, leaving 8 bases between the germline ends. The V gene's germline CDR1 is SGHVS and CDR2 FQNEAQ. The CDR3 extends over 14 amino acids. The CDR3 nucleotides read TGTGCCAGCACTTCCAGTTCTGGGGCCAACGTCCTGACTTTC. Translation: CASTSSSGANVLTF.

The gene calls are TRBV5-1 and TRBJ2-3; 8 nucleotides align to TRBD2. Looked up from germline, CDR1 is SGHRS and CDR2 is YFSETQ. This CDR3 has 16 residues. V shed 0 bases and J 0 bases; nucleotides not matched to a gene: 3. This CDR3 reads CASSLALAGSTDTQYF. The CDR3, as DNA: TGCGCCAGCAGCTTGGCCCTAGCGGGCAGCACAGATACGCAGTATTTT.

About this clone: A junction end diverges from the germline sequence, so it may reflect a read error. For the CDR3, the DNA is TGTGCCACGAAACAGACAGGGGGAGGTTCTCTCTTT. It specifies CATKQTGGGSLF. V gene TRBV10-3 combines with J gene TRBJ1-1; 9 nucleotides agree with TRBD1. The CDR3 runs to 12 residues. Germline-derived CDR1 and CDR2 are ENHRY and SYGVKD.

The genes are TRBV6-5 and TRBJ2-7, with a weak D call TRBD2 (7 bases). The V gene lost 6 bases and the J gene lost 2 bases, with 11 bases spanning the gap. Looked up from germline, CDR1 is MNHEY and CDR2 is SVGAGI. The CDR3 totals 13 residues. The CDR3 bases are TGTGCCAGCAGCCGAGGGGGGGCCTACGAGCAGTACTTC. Its translation is CASSRGGAYEQYF.

CDR3 amino acids: CASSLGRFSGGLISSIALAYEQYF. For the CDR3, the DNA is TGTGCCAGCAGCTTAGGCCGATTTAGCGGGGGGCTCATATCCTCAATTGCCTTGGCCTACGAGCAGTACTTC. This chain joins TRBV13 and TRBJ2-7; 10 nucleotides align to TRBD2. After removal of 0 bases from V and 2 bases from J, the junction contained 28 bases not matched to a gene. The CDR3 is 24 amino acids. In germline, CDR1 is PRHDT, CDR2 FYEKMQ (reference sequence).

V and J are TRBV11-3 and TRBJ2-5; 8 positions agree with TRBD1. The V gene end was trimmed by 4 bases and the J gene end by 4 bases; junction bases not matched to a gene: 8. The germline CDR1 and CDR2 sequences are SGHNT and YENEEA. The CDR3 length is 15 residues. The CDR3 DNA follows: TGTGCCAGCAGCTACTCAGGACAGGGCGGAGAGACCCAGTACTTC. It specifies CASSYSGQGGETQYF.

The genes are TRBV10-2 and TRBJ2-7; TRBD1 matches at 10 bases. The ends lost 6 bases at V and 2 bases at J; junction bases unmatched: 4. The germline V gene encodes CDR1 WSHSY and CDR2 SAAADI. CDR3 length: 14 amino acids. CDR3 sequence reads: CASRPGQGTYEQYF. CDR3 in DNA: TGCGCCAGCAGACCGGGACAGGGGACCTACGAGCAGTACTTC.

V is TRBV6-1 and J is TRBJ2-1; no firm D call. Germline V gene lookup returns CDR1 MNHNS and CDR2 SASEGT. The V end was cut by 5 bases, the J end by 13 bases, with 12 bases between. The CDR3 has 11 amino acids. CDR3 sequence: CASSYMTSQFF. DNA for the CDR3: TGTGCCAGCAGTTACATGACTTCACAGTTCTTC.